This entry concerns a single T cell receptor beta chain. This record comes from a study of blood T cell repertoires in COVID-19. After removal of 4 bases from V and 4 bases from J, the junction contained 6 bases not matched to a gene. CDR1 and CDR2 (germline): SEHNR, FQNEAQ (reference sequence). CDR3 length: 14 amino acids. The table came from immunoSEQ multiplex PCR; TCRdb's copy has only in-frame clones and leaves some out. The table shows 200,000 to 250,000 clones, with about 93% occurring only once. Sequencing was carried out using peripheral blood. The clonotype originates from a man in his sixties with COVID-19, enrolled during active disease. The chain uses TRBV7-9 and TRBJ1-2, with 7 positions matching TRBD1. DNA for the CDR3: TGTGCCAGCAGCTCCACCCGGGACAGCTATGGCTACACCTTC. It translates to CASSSTRDSYGYTF.